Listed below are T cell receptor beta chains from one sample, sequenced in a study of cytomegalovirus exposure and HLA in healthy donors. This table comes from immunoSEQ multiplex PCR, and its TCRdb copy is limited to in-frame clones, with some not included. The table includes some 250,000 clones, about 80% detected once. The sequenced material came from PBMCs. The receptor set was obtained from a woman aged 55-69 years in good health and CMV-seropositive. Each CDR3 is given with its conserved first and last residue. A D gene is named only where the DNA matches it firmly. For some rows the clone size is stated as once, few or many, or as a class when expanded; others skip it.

DNA: TGTGCCAGCAGTGACGTACAGGGGAATGAGCAGTTCTTC
CDR3: CASSDVQGNEQFF
J: TRBJ2-1
V: TRBV6-4
size: NA
D: TRBD1
length: 13

DNA: TGCGCCAGCAGGACAGGTAACCGTCAGCCCCAGCATTTT
CDR3: CASRTGNRQPQHF
J: TRBJ1-5
V: TRBV10-2
size: NA
D: NA
length: 13

DNA: TGTGCCATCAGTGAGAACAACAATCAGCCCCAGCATTTT
CDR3: CAISENNNQPQHF
J: TRBJ1-5
V: TRBV10-3
size: NA
D: NA
length: 13

DNA: TGCGCCAGCAGCCAAACTGACATGACCCCCTACGAGCAGTACTTC
CDR3: CASSQTDMTPYEQYF
J: TRBJ2-7
V: TRBV4-1
size: once
D: NA
length: 15

DNA: TGTGCCAGCTGTCGACTAGCGGGAGTTAGTATGCAGTTCTTC
CDR3: CASCRLAGVSMQFF
J: TRBJ2-1
V: TRBV2
size: NA
D: TRBD2
length: 14

DNA: TGTGCCAGCAGCTTGGCCAAGAGGGACACTGAAGCTTTCTTT
CDR3: CASSLAKRDTEAFF
J: TRBJ1-1
V: TRBV5-6
size: NA
D: NA
length: 14

DNA: TGCGCCAGCAGCTTGAACCTCAGACTAGCGGCTAACTACGAGCAGTACTTC
CDR3: CASSLNLRLAANYEQYF
J: TRBJ2-7
V: TRBV5-1
size: NA
D: TRBD2
length: 17

DNA: TGCGCCAGCAGACAGAACCACGACTCCCCGGGAAAGACCATCTACGAGCAGTACTTC
CDR3: CASRQNHDSPGKTIYEQYF
J: TRBJ2-7
V: TRBV23-1
size: NA
D: NA
length: 19

DNA: TGTGCCAGCAGTGGTATGACTCCGAGCTCCTACAATGAGCAGTTCTTC
CDR3: CASSGMTPSSYNEQFF
J: TRBJ2-1
V: TRBV6-6
size: NA
D: NA
length: 16

DNA: TGTGCCAGCAGCCCCCCCGGACAGGGGGGCACTGAAGCTTTCTTT
CDR3: CASSPPGQGGTEAFF
J: TRBJ1-1
V: TRBV4-2
size: NA
D: TRBD1
length: 15